This T cell receptor (beta chain) emerged from a study of cytomegalovirus exposure and HLA in healthy donors. Findings of the study overall: In a later analysis, specific HLA alleles were associated with 15,000 to 20,000 TCR beta sequences at a 0.05 false discovery rate. Sequencing artifact likely explains a cluster of highly shared sequence variants.

In regard to this clone: The target antigen is unknown.

CDR1 SGHAT and CDR2 FQNNGV come from the germline V gene. Trimming pared 5 bases from V and 5 bases from J, leaving 16 bases between. CDR3 length: 14 amino acids. The PCR used 60 Vbeta and 13 Jbeta primers. Produced via immunoSEQ multiplex PCR; TCRdb's table is partial and in-frame only. There are fewer than 120,000 clones in the sample; less than 85% occur only once, and roughly 13% lies in the top ten. The sequence was collected from a young man in good health and CMV-seropositive. Material: PBMCs. J is TRBJ2-7 and V is TRBV11-2, with D possibly being TRBD1 (6 bases). CDR3 sequence reads: CASSPGAPFNEQYF. CDR3 sequence (DNA): TGTGCCAGCAGCCCAGGGGCCCCCTTCAACGAGCAGTACTTC.